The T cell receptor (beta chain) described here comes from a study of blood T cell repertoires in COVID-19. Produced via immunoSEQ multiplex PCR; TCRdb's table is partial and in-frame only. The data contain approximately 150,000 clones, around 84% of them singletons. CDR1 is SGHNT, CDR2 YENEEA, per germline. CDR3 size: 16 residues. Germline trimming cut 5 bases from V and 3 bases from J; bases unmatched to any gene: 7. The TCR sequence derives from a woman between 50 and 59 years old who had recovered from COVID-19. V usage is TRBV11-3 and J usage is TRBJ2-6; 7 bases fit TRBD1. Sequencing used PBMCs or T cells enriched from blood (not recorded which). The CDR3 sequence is CASSRGLLVGANVLTF. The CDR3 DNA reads TGTGCCAGCAGCAGGGGGCTGTTGGTTGGGGCCAACGTCCTGACTTTC.